The sequence of this T cell receptor (beta chain) was determined in a study of cytomegalovirus exposure and HLA in healthy donors. Findings and limits, study-wide: Likely technical artifact: a cluster of highly shared sequence variants. Later analysis placed DRB1 highest and HLA-C lowest in TCR association rates, which differed by HLA locus.

Germline CDR1 and CDR2: SGHRS and YFSETQ. V shed 4 bases and J 4 bases; nucleotides not matched to a gene: 8. This CDR3 has 14 amino acids. About this clone: Its antigen is currently unknown.

Amplification used 60 Vbeta primers and 13 Jbeta primers. TCRdb keeps only in-frame clones here, not all; method: immunoSEQ multiplex PCR. The sample comprises about 82,000 clones, approximately 82% of which are singletons, and approximately 19% rests with the top ten. The source material was PBMCs. The receptor's source is a man in his sixties or seventies in good health and CMV-seropositive. The chain carries TRBV5-1 and TRBJ2-7; 7 bases line up with TRBD1. This CDR3 is CASSDAGTVYEQYF. For the CDR3, the DNA is TGCGCCAGCAGCGACGCCGGGACAGTATACGAGCAGTACTTC.